Only a few counts were recorded for the clone carrying this T cell receptor (beta chain). In the same sample, other DNA sequences code for this CDR3. The data stem from a study of blood T cell repertoires in COVID-19. J was trimmed by 6 bases and V by 0 bases; bases with no gene match: 2. This CDR3 is 15 amino acids long. The germline CDR1 and CDR2 sequences are SGHNT and YYREEE (reference sequence). Sequencing was performed with immunoSEQ multiplex PCR; in TCRdb, only in-frame clones are kept and a portion is missing. In the table there are 55,000 to 65,000 clones, under 85% of which are singletons. This sequence joins TRBV5-4 and TRBJ2-2, with TRBD2 matching 10 bases. Sequencing was carried out using peripheral blood. The receptor's source is a woman of 80 years or more with acute or convalescent COVID-19. In DNA form, the CDR3 reads TGTGCCAGCAGCTTGGGTCTAGCGGGAGCCGGGGAGCTGTTTTTT. Protein sequence: CASSLGLAGAGELFF.